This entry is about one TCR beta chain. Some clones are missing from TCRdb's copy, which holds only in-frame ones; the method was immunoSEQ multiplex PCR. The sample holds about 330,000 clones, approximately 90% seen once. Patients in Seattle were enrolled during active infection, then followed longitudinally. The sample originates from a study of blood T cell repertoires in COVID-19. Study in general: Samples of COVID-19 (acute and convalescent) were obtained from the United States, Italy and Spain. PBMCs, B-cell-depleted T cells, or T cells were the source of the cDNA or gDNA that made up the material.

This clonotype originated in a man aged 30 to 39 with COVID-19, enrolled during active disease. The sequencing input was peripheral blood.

For the CDR3, the DNA is TGTGCCAGCAGTGATCCGGGACTAGCGGGTTTCACAGATACGCAGTATTTT. Translated: CASSDPGLAGFTDTQYF. The chain is built from TRBV6-1 and TRBJ2-3; 12 nucleotides agree with TRBD2. Germline V gene data show CDR1 as MNHNS and CDR2 as SASEGT. CDR3 length: 17 residues. Losses at the gene ends were 3 bases for V and 2 bases for J; bases not matched to a gene: 6.